Each of the 21 T cell receptor beta chains below was sequenced from the same sample in a study of beta chain features in type 1 diabetes. Study results and caveats: Researchers report that Type 1 diabetes patients had moderately but significantly shorter TCRB CDR3s across all four CD4+ subsets.

No antigen has been assigned to these receptors. Expressed TCRB transcripts were sequenced because the isolated RNA had all been reverse transcribed beforehand. Profiled with immunoSEQ multiplex PCR; TCRdb holds only in-frame clones, not every one. The data contain about 160,000 clones, 6.5% to 8.5% of them singletons. The sample comprised central memory CD4+ T cells from blood. Receptor source: a woman aged 18 to 35 with type 1 diabetes.

The rearrangement joins TRBV10-3 to TRBJ2-7; maybe TRBD2 (5 bases). The CDR3 extends over 13 amino acids. The germline V and J ends were trimmed by 4 bases and 5 bases, with 12 bases remaining between them. CDR1 and CDR2 from the germline V gene are ENHRY and SYGVKD. The CDR3 region has the DNA TGTGCCATCAGTGGAGTGGCGAGGGACGAGCAGTACTTC. It is translated as CAISGVARDEQYF.

The V gene is TRBV7-8, the J gene TRBJ2-5; maybe TRBD2 (6 bases). CDR1 is SGHVS and CDR2 is FQNEAQ in the germline V gene. This CDR3 is built from 14 residues. V lost 2 bases to trimming and J lost 2 bases, with 9 bases between them. CDR3 amino acids: CASSLSRGQETQYF. In nucleotides, the CDR3 is TGTGCCAGCAGCTTATCGCGGGGACAAGAGACCCAGTACTTC.

This chain connects TRBV27 to TRBJ2-1; TRBD2 matches at 8 bases. Germline V CDR1 and CDR2: MNHEY, SMNVEV (reference sequence). After removal of 2 bases from V and 6 bases from J, the junction contained 6 bases not matched to a gene. The CDR3 consists of 15 residues. CDR3 nucleotides: TGTGCCAGCAGTTTAACCCCGGGGGGGGTCAATGAGCAGTTCTTC. It specifies CASSLTPGGVNEQFF.

This clone was counted only a few times. DNA of the CDR3: TGTGCCAGCAGTGTGATCCCAGGGCAAGAGACCCAGTACTTC. Translated: CASSVIPGQETQYF. The chain recombines TRBV6-1 with TRBJ2-5, with D possibly matching TRBD1 (5 bases). Trimming left V 4 bases short and J 2 bases short, with 11 bases between. The CDR3 is made up of 14 amino acids. Per germline, CDR1 MNHNS and CDR2 SASEGT.

V gene TRBV5-1 combines with J gene TRBJ2-6; a possible D gene is TRBD2 (6 bases). CDR3 length equals 14 residues. Trimming cost V 5 bases and J 0 bases, with 6 bases left between them. Germline CDR1 SGHRS, CDR2 YFSETQ. CDR3 protein: CASREGSGANVLTF. CDR3 sequence (DNA): TGCGCCAGCAGGGAGGGCTCTGGGGCCAACGTCCTGACTTTC.

This clone was found a few times. This chain uses TRBV7-8 with TRBJ1-2; possibly TRBD1 for D (6 bases). This CDR3 has 13 residues. Germline V gene data show CDR1 as SGHVS and CDR2 as FQNEAQ. The V and J ends lost 0 bases and 6 bases respectively, with 8 bases between them. CDR3 protein: CASSLAYRDGYTF. CDR3 in DNA: TGTGCCAGCAGCTTAGCGTACAGGGATGGCTACACCTTC.

This clone was observed a few times. V and J are TRBV29-1 and TRBJ2-1; 7 nucleotides match TRBD2. Unmatched junction bases numbered 19, after V lost 4 bases and J lost 4 bases. CDR3 length: 18 amino acids. Germline CDR1 SQVTM, CDR2 ANQGSEA. CDR3 in amino acids: CSVGGAGTTGIGYNEQFF. Written as DNA, the CDR3 is TGCAGCGTTGGAGGAGCCGGGACTACTGGTATAGGGTACAATGAGCAGTTCTTC.

This clone was counted only a few times. The chain recombines TRBV28 with TRBJ2-7; 7 bases agree with TRBD1. Germline lookup yields CDR1 MDHEN and CDR2 SYDVKM. This CDR3 contains 12 residues. CDR3 nucleotide sequence: TGTGCTACAGGGCAGGGGGCCTACGAGCAGTACTTC. It encodes CATGQGAYEQYF. Full variable domain (rest looked up from reference TRBV28 and TRBJ2-7): DVKVTQSSRYLVKRTGEKVFLECVQDMDHENMFWYRQDPGLGLRLIYFSYDVKMKEKGDIPEGYSVSREKKERFSLILESASTNQTSMYLCATGQGAYEQYFGPGTRLTVT.

The chain is built from TRBV2 and TRBJ2-7; TRBD1 might be the D (6 bases). The CDR3 loop spans 13 amino acids. The V and J ends lost 8 bases and 2 bases respectively, with 13 bases between them. Germline V gene data show CDR1 as SNHLY and CDR2 as FYNNEI. The CDR3 reads CASLPDRTYEQYF. CDR3 bases: TGTGCCAGCCTTCCGGACAGAACCTACGAGCAGTACTTC. The whole variable domain, filled in from reference TRBV2 and TRBJ2-7, reads EPEVTQTPSHQVTQMGQEVILRCVPISNHLYFYWYRQILGQKVEFLVSFYNNEISEKSEIFDDQFSVERPDGSNFTLKIRSTKLEDSAMYFCASLPDRTYEQYFGPGTRLTVT.

The J gene is TRBJ2-5, the V gene TRBV7-2, with TRBD1 as a possible D gene (5 bases). CDR3 length equals 14 residues. The germline CDR1 and CDR2 sequences are SGHTA and FQGNSA. V was shortened by 4 bases and J by 4 bases, with 13 bases between the two germline ends. This CDR3 is CASSSTEWRETQYF. The CDR3 coding sequence is TGTGCCAGCAGCTCGACAGAGTGGAGAGAGACCCAGTACTTC.

This clone was counted only a few times. This chain connects TRBV23-1 to TRBJ2-7; 11 bases are a match to TRBD2. TRBV23-1 is marked as an open reading frame, function uncertain. J lost 2 bases, V lost 2 bases, and 2 bases had no gene match. The CDR3 consists of 15 residues. The CDR3 protein is CASSQNSGGAYEQYF. The CDR3 coding sequence is TGCGCCAGCAGTCAAAATAGCGGGGGGGCCTACGAGCAGTACTTC.

This clone was counted at least ten times. The gene calls are TRBV7-9 and TRBJ2-7, with D tentatively TRBD2 (6 bases). V shed 8 bases and J shed 4 bases, with 9 bases lying between them. The CDR3 length is 11 residues. Germline lookup yields CDR1 SEHNR and CDR2 FQNEAQ (reference sequence). DNA for the CDR3: TGTGCCAGCGGACGGGGGTACGAGCAGTACTTC. Translating gives CASGRGYEQYF.

The J gene is TRBJ2-2, the V gene TRBV5-6, with D possibly matching TRBD2 (5 bases). The V gene's germline CDR1 is SGHDT and CDR2 YYEEEE. V dropped 4 bases and J dropped 7 bases, with 14 bases sitting between them. The CDR3 has 14 amino acids. CDR3 region: CASSSRTGYGELFF. Here the CDR3 DNA reads TGTGCCAGCAGCAGCCGGACGGGATACGGGGAGCTGTTTTTT.

Only a few counts were recorded for this clone. The V and J genes are TRBV5-1 and TRBJ2-7, with 11 bases aligning to TRBD1. The CDR3 length is 14 residues. J lost 4 bases, V lost 6 bases, and 6 bases had no gene match. The germline gives CDR1 SGHRS, CDR2 YFSETQ. The CDR3: CASKAGTGGYEQYF. CDR3 DNA: TGCGCCAGCAAAGCCGGGACAGGGGGTTACGAGCAGTACTTC.

The V gene is TRBV4-1, the J gene TRBJ2-5, with 8 bases fitting TRBD2. Germline V gene sequence: CDR1 MGHRA, CDR2 YSYEKL. With 3 bases clipped from V and 4 bases from J, the junction kept 10 bases outside the gene matches. CDR3 length: 16 residues. CDR3 region: CASSQAIAGGRETQYF. The CDR3 DNA sequence: TGCGCCAGCAGCCAGGCAATCGCGGGGGGAAGAGAGACCCAGTACTTC.

There are a few counts of this clone. V and J are TRBV19 and TRBJ1-5; TRBD1 agrees at 9 bases. The CDR3 totals 13 residues. Germline V gene lookup returns CDR1 LNHDA and CDR2 SQIVND (reference sequence). The ends lost 6 bases at V and 8 bases at J; junction bases unmatched: 5. The CDR3 DNA reads as TGTGCCAGTAGAGGACAGGGGTTGGAGCCCCAGCATTTT. Amino acid sequence: CASRGQGLEPQHF.

V gene TRBV19 combines with J gene TRBJ1-2; TRBD1 matches 9 bases. CDR1 is LNHDA, CDR2 SQIVND, per germline (reference sequence). Trimming removed 7 bases from V and 0 bases from J; junction bases left unmatched: 9. The CDR3 covers 16 residues. The DNA of the CDR3 is TGTGCCAGTAATGGCGTCCGGGACAGGGCTAACTATGGCTACACCTTC. This codes for CASNGVRDRANYGYTF.

This clone was recorded a few times. CDR3 DNA sequence: TGTGCCAGCAGCCCCCACACAGGGATTCCCTACGAGCAGTACTTC. Amino acids: CASSPHTGIPYEQYF. This sequence joins TRBV7-9 and TRBJ2-7; TRBD1 might be the D (6 bases). The V and J ends lost 5 bases and 2 bases respectively, with 16 bases between them. Germline CDR1 SEHNR, CDR2 FQNEAQ (reference sequence). This CDR3 spans 15 amino acids. The whole variable domain, filled in from reference TRBV7-9 and TRBJ2-7, reads DTGVSQNPRHKITKRGQNVTFRCDPISEHNRLYWYRQTLGQGPEFLTYFQNEAQLEKSRLLSDRFSAERPKGSFSTLEIQRTEQGDSAMYLCASSPHTGIPYEQYFGPGTRLTVT.

The CDR3 reads CASSRQYSGANVLTF. The CDR3 nucleotides are TGTGCCAGTAGTAGGCAGTACTCTGGGGCCAACGTCCTGACTTTC. V usage is TRBV19 and J usage is TRBJ2-6; D remains ambiguous. The V and J ends lost 4 bases and 0 bases respectively, with 7 bases between them. The CDR3 spans 15 residues. The V gene's germline CDR1 is LNHDA and CDR2 SQIVND (reference sequence).

The chain uses TRBV18 and TRBJ2-7; 11 nucleotides line up with TRBD2. Germline loops: CDR1 KGHSH, CDR2 LQKENI. This CDR3 is built from 15 residues. V lost 4 bases to trimming and J lost 4 bases; unmatched junction nucleotides: 6. The CDR3, as DNA: TGTGCCAGCTCACTAACTAGCGGGAGTAGGTACGAGCAGTACTTC. It specifies CASSLTSGSRYEQYF. The full variable domain, completed using reference TRBV18 and TRBJ2-7, is NAGVMQNPRHLVRRRGQEARLRCSPMKGHSHVYWYRQLPEEGLKFMVYLQKENIIDESGMPKERFSAEFPKEGPSILRIQQVVRGDSAAYFCASSLTSGSRYEQYFGPGTRLTVT.

The rearrangement uses TRBV4-3 and TRBJ1-4; TRBD1 matches 7 bases. The CDR3 covers 16 residues. Germline loops: CDR1 LGHNA, CDR2 YSLEER. Germline trimming cut 2 bases from V and 3 bases from J; bases unmatched to any gene: 6. The CDR3 loop reads CASSQLRDRANEKLFF. The CDR3 DNA sequence: TGCGCCAGCAGCCAACTACGGGACAGAGCTAATGAAAAACTGTTTTTT.